This T cell receptor (beta chain) was identified during a study of cytomegalovirus exposure and HLA in healthy donors (dated by TCRdb to 2017 to 2019). Study-wide context: According to an earlier analysis of around 600 of the donors, about 179 million T cells yielded roughly 100 million unique TCR beta sequences and approximately 300 Gb of sequence data. Several DR-DQ haplotypes were treated as single units for association and clustering because of strong linkage in the cohort. Class I and class II HLA loci were covered by the typing at four-digit resolution. In addition to the first cohort of 666 subjects, a separate validation cohort of 100 to 150 different subjects was used. Of the roughly 400 genotyped donors, 65% to 90% fell in the genetic ancestry cluster associated with self-reported Caucasian donors. To study patterns of TCR occurrence, a later analysis re-analyzed previously published TCR beta repertoires from 500 to 850 donors and added high-resolution HLA genotyping. Rather than using new phenotypic data, the later analysis identified candidate immune exposures from TCR beta sequences and from how often those sequences occurred across donors. All discovery cohort repertoires had been generated using a single sequencing platform. The study was designed to test whether signatures of past pathogen exposure could be identified by cataloging public T cell receptors. An early release that covered more than 550 HLA-typed donors contained approximately 300 gigabases of sequencing data and 70 million to 100 million unique TCR sequences. A later genetic analysis took genome-wide SNP genotypes for about 55% of the roughly 670 donors and used that subset as a discovery cohort. The study profiled the T cell repertoires of about 640 subjects by immunosequencing and related them to cytomegalovirus serostatus. An earlier analysis of approximately 630 of the donors applied high-throughput TCR beta sequencing to assess whether each TCR beta V gene segment acted as functional or pseudogenic. On average, 235,054 unique TCR beta nucleotide sequences were sequenced per donor among some 430 genotyped donors of the cohort, with around 19% of those sequences being non-productive. The number of donors typed differed by locus, with 629-630 for A, B, C, DRB1 and DQB1, roughly 520 for DQA1, 600 to 610 for DPA1, and about 450 for DPB1. Alongside the repertoire data, information on donor age, sex, ethnicity and CMV serostatus was compiled. High-throughput TCR immunosequencing, statistical association of individual TCRs with disease status, and machine learning were combined to predict cytomegalovirus infection status. Study-wide findings and limitations: The presence/absence analyses assumed that sequencing depth was roughly uniform across donors, and that assumption may not be true. In a later analysis, the rate of TCR association differed among HLA loci, with DRB1 alleles having the most associated TCRs and HLA-C alleles having the fewest. Linkage disequilibrium might explain the correlated functional status among segregating V segments, but an unknown experimental factor could not be ruled out. In vitro tests confirmed that three of the cytomegalovirus-associated TCR beta chains recognize cytomegalovirus antigens. The only immune exposure information available for the cohort was CMV serostatus. Cytomegalovirus status was reported to be diagnosed by the classifier with high specificity and sensitivity in both the original and validation cohorts. According to a later analysis, parvovirus B19, influenza, CMV and Epstein-Barr virus appeared linked to several top co-occurrence clusters. In this cohort, only TCR beta chains were sequenced, and detectable features were limited by the absence of alpha or paired-chain data. Because counts were too low, around 18 rarely observed V segments, including chromosome 9 orphons, were left out of the earlier analysis of 500 to 750 of the donors. In a later genetic analysis, fewer N-insertions in productive TCRs were reported among donors in an Asian-associated ancestry cluster than the 666-donor mean. V-gene and J-gene trimming of TCR beta chains was associated with a missense DCLRE1C variant in a later genetic analysis, and the association was replicated in an independent cohort. Strong co-occurrence of HLA alleles, especially DR and DQ, made assigning TCR associations to individual alleles difficult. The authors suggested that the approach could potentially be generalized to other disease states and immunological phenotypes. A further reported finding was that TCR beta sequences accurately predicted the HLA-A and HLA-B alleles for most subjects in the first cohort. The study gave a list of about 160 TCR beta chains associated with cytomegalovirus. A later analysis found that most CMV-associated TCR beta chains appeared HLA-restricted, with HLA associations seemingly driven largely by CMV exposure. Specific HLA alleles were associated with 15,000 to 20,000 TCR beta sequences at a false discovery rate of 0.05 in a later analysis. Across donors, most TCR sequences were observed very rarely, whereas some public TCRs were present in many individuals. The sequencing pipeline was judged likely to have produced a cluster of highly shared sequence variants as a technical artifact. Broadly in line with IMGT annotations, most TCR beta V segments showed up in productive rearrangements about 87% or about 30% of the time in an earlier analysis of some 590 of the donors. Some IMGT-functional V segments, including TRBV6-2 and TRBV6-3, could not be distinguished by the 87-base-pair reads and were therefore excluded. Compared with equally common non-associated chains, HLA-associated TCR beta chains in a later analysis were more clonally expanded and had lower generation probabilities. HLA typing was unavailable for some donors at each locus, so association tests used only the typed subset.

V was cut back by 5 bases and J by 0 bases, leaving a gap of 9 bases between them. CDR1 SGHTA and CDR2 FQGNSA are derived from the germline V gene. Including cysteine and phenylalanine, the CDR3 has 14 amino acids. Only the CDR3 DNA stays, 42 bases, in frame from base 1. This clone has more than one count but fewer than ten. The specificity of this receptor is unknown. No base quality information exists; no much larger clone differs at one position. The library relied on the immunoSEQ multiplex PCR assay. For the multiplex PCR, a mixture combining 60 forward primers for TCR Vbeta segments and 13 reverse primers for TCR Jbeta segments was used. Amplification of the CDR3 region of rearranged TCR beta genes was performed with a multiplex PCR assay on genomic DNA. Amplified TCR beta libraries were sequenced as 87-base-pair reads on the Illumina HiSeq System. The authors' analysis ran thus. A later analysis tallied roughly 78 million unique TCR beta chains across the 610 or so repertoires, and approximately 11 million of those chains were shared by two or more donors. Raw reads were error-corrected and collapsed into unique sequences with a nearest-neighbor algorithm that merged closely related sequences to remove PCR and sequencing errors. Alignment of CDR3 sequences to IMGT reference sequences was used to assign V, D and J gene segments. Each retained sequence needed at least a six-nucleotide match to both a V gene segment and a J gene segment. A rearrangement was called productive if the CDR3 had no stop codons and remained in frame with V and J, and every other rearrangement was called non-productive. CDR3 was defined by IMGT convention, running from the second conserved V-encoded cysteine to the conserved J-encoded phenylalanine. Sequences without an unambiguous match to a single V gene segment were excluded from the earlier analysis of a few hundred of the donors. An earlier analysis of 500 to 600 of the donors classified V segments as functional when productive rearrangements were above 56.7% and as segregating when the standard deviation between donors was above 5%. A statistical classification framework was built for diagnosing cytomegalovirus status from the catalog of TCR beta chain sequences. V and J gene assignment, in a later analysis, came from comparing TCR nucleotide sequences with IMGT/GENE-DB human TR gene sequences. The TCRdist pipeline was used in a later analysis to assign CDR3 sequences and most-parsimonious VDJ recombination scenarios. In a later analysis, each TCR beta chain was defined by its CDR3 amino acid sequence together with its V-gene family, and reads without a unique V-gene family were excluded. As a way to deal with suspected cross-contamination and a sequencing artifact, a later analysis dropped under 600 nucleotide sequences that were highly shared and had low generation probability. In a later analysis, a clonal expansion index was calculated for each public chain from normalized within-repertoire ranks of inferred template counts. A later analysis computed generation probabilities with a VDJ recombination model fitted to out-of-frame rearrangements, and checked the results against IGoR. Hypergeometric tests were used in a later analysis to score TCR-TCR, TCR-HLA and TCR-CMV co-occurrence, with a repertoire-size bias correction applied to the TCR pairs. In a later analysis, false discovery rates were estimated by permuting HLA or CMV assignments 20 times. In a later analysis, co-occurring TCRs were grouped with DBSCAN, and TCRdist sequence similarity was added when clustering was performed within HLA-allele-positive subsets. Repertoires with fewer than 30,000 or more than 120,000 public chains were left out of co-occurrence clustering, as were five repertoires with anomalous nucleotide sharing. TCRdb took over this immuneACCESS table, retaining in-frame rearrangements with V and J assigned. Such tables are incomplete; in checked studies, under half of the missing clones stem from an unresolved V gene, and the remainder is unexplained. The DNA gave D and trimming, while V, J and clone size come from that table. The sample table contains over 60,000 clones; only one count was recorded for less than 85% of them. Under 7% of the sample is in the top ten clones.

In total, 666 healthy bone marrow donors made up the cohort. Cohort members were all nominally healthy when sampled, although unrecorded immune exposures were likely present. The donor tested CMV seronegative, placing the donor among the roughly 340 seronegative members of the cohort. A peripheral blood sample was collected from each donor, and TCR beta sequencing was performed on peripheral blood mononuclear cells. The Qiagen DNeasy Blood Extraction Kit was used to extract genomic DNA from the blood cell samples. Recombination connected TRBV7-2 to TRBJ2-3, and perhaps TRBD1 as D gene, on 6 matching bases. The sequenced sample was PBMCs. The receptor's source is a woman under 40 in good health and CMV-seronegative. The bases are TGTGCCAGCAGCACGGGACAAAGCACAGATACGCAGTATTTT. This encodes CASSTGQSTDTQYF.